The rows below give T cell receptor beta chains drawn from one sample of a study of CD8+CD57+ T cells in acquired aplastic anemia. TCRdb ran MiXCR on the reads and lists one entry per CDR3 protein. Of around 500,000 distinct CDR3 sequences detected, roughly 34% appear once; the ten largest clones hold 0.82%. Sample: sorted CD4+, CD8+, or CD8+CD57+ T cells (not recorded which) from PBMCs. The receptors come from a human donor with aplastic anemia. Each CDR3 is given without its conserved first and last residue. Rows may omit the clone size; those that give it use once, few, many or a size class.

TRBJ2-7,-,TRBV6-5,ASSYGYSQSYEQY
TRBJ2-5,few,TRBV4-3,ASSLGGGRETQY
TRBJ1-6,-,TRBV15,ATSTLGGSPLH
TRBJ2-7,few,TRBV4-3,ASSQGVWDRGSYEQY
TRBJ2-7,-,TRBV7-6,ASSLTDSLGEQY
TRBJ2-1,few,TRBV9,ASSARTGYNEQF
TRBJ1-3,many,TRBV5-1,ASSEGGTGNTIY
TRBJ1-2,many,TRBV29-1,SVASGGGGYT
TRBJ1-2,many,TRBV7-2,ASSKDRVEYGYT
TRBJ2-7,-,TRBV20-1,GARVYYRDPEYEQY
TRBJ2-7,-,TRBV5-1,ASSPSGKSSYERY
TRBJ2-2,-,TRBV5-1,ASSSLGELF
TRBJ1-2,-,TRBV5-6,ASSLSGVNYGYT
TRBJ1-1,few,TRBV6-5,ASSYGQGVTEAF
TRBJ1-2,-,TRBV10-3,ASRPPGQETLFYGYT
TRBJ2-3,-,TRBV2,ASSVGGNTDTQY
TRBJ1-1,few,TRBV25-1,ASSFRGGNSADTEAF
TRBJ2-3,-,TRBV20-1,SAATSGQTDTQY